The rows below give T cell receptor beta chains drawn from one sample of a study of cytomegalovirus exposure and HLA in healthy donors. The repertoire was sequenced with immunoSEQ multiplex PCR; TCRdb's copy has only in-frame clones and lacks some. The table has some 220,000 clones, roughly 79% seen once. The sequenced sample was PBMCs. The receptors were gathered from a woman in her forties in good health and CMV-seronegative. The CDR3 runs from the conserved cysteine through the conserved F or W. A D gene is named only where the DNA matches it firmly. Clone size is not always given. Where it is, it says once, few, many or a class for expanded clones.

abundance: -; d_gene: -; j_gene: TRBJ1-6; v_gene: TRBV6-5; CDR3nt: TGTGCCAGCAGTTACCGACAGGTTAATTCACCCCTCCACTTT; CDR3aa: CASSYRQVNSPLHF
abundance: -; d_gene: TRBD1; j_gene: TRBJ1-2; v_gene: TRBV6-5; CDR3nt: TGTGCCAGCAGGCGGGACAGGGGGAACTATGGCTACACCTTC; CDR3aa: CASRRDRGNYGYTF
abundance: -; d_gene: TRBD1; j_gene: TRBJ1-1; v_gene: TRBV18; CDR3nt: TGTGCCAGCGCACAGGGGGTCGACACTGAAGCTTTCTTT; CDR3aa: CASAQGVDTEAFF
abundance: few; d_gene: TRBD2; j_gene: TRBJ2-2; v_gene: TRBV5-5; CDR3nt: TGTGCCAGCAGCTTGAGCGGGGGGGCCGGTACCGGGGAGCTGTTTTTT; CDR3aa: CASSLSGGAGTGELFF
abundance: -; d_gene: TRBD1; j_gene: TRBJ1-4; v_gene: TRBV27; CDR3nt: TGTGCCAGCTCCGACAGGGACGGAACTAATGAAAAACTGTTTTTT; CDR3aa: CASSDRDGTNEKLFF
abundance: -; d_gene: -; j_gene: TRBJ2-2; v_gene: TRBV10-3; CDR3nt: TGTGCCATCAGTCGACTGTCCGGGTCCGGGGAGCTGTTTTTT; CDR3aa: CAISRLSGSGELFF
abundance: -; d_gene: -; j_gene: TRBJ2-7; v_gene: TRBV5-5; CDR3nt: TGTGCCAGCAGCTTGGACAGGGCCACCTACGAGCAGTACTTC; CDR3aa: CASSLDRATYEQYF
abundance: -; d_gene: -; j_gene: TRBJ2-6; v_gene: TRBV7-9; CDR3nt: TGTGCCAGCAGCCGTCTAACTGGGGCCAACGTCCTGACTTTC; CDR3aa: CASSRLTGANVLTF
abundance: -; d_gene: -; j_gene: TRBJ1-1; v_gene: TRBV10-3; CDR3nt: TGTGCCATCAGTGAGAAGAGGGACTTTAACACTGAAGCTTTCTTT; CDR3aa: CAISEKRDFNTEAFF
abundance: -; d_gene: -; j_gene: TRBJ2-5; v_gene: TRBV5-1; CDR3nt: TGCGCCAGCAGCTTGGTTGCGGAAGAGACCCAGTACTTC; CDR3aa: CASSLVAEETQYF